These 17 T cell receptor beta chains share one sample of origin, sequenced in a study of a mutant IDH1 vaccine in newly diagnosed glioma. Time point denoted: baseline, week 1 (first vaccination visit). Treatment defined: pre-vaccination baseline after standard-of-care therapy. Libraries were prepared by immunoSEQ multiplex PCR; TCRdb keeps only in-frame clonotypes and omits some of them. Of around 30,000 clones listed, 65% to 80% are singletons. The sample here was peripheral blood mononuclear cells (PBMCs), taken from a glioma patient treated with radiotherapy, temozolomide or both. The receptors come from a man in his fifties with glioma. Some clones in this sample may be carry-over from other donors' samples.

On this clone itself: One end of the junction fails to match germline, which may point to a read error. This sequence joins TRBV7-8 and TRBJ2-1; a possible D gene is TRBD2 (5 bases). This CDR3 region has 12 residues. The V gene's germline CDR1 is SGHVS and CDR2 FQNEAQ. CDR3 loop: CASSIARGEQFF. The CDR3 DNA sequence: TGTGCCAGCAGCATAGCCCGGGGTGAGCAGTTCTTC.

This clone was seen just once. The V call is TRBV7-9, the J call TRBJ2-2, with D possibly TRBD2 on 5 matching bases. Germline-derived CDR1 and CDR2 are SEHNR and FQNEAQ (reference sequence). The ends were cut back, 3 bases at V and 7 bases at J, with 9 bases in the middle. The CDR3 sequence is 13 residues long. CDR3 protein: CASSFNSVGELFF. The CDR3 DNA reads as TGTGCCAGCAGCTTTAATAGCGTCGGGGAGCTGTTTTTT.

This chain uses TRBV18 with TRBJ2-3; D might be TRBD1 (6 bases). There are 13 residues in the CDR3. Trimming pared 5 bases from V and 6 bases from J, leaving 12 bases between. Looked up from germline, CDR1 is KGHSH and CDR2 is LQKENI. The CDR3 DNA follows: TGTGCCAGCTCAGCACAGGGAACTGATACGCAGTATTTT. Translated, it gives CASSAQGTDTQYF.

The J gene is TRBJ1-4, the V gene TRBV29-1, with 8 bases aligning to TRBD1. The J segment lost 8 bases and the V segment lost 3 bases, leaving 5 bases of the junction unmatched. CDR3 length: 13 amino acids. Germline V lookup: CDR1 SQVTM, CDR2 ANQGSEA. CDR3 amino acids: CSVDTGGPEKLFF. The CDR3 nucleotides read TGCAGCGTTGATACAGGGGGTCCGGAAAAACTGTTTTTT.

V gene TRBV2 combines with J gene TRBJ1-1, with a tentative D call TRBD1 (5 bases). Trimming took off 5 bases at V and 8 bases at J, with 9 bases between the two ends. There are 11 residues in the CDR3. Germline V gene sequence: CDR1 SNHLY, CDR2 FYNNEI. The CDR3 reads CASSTSGEAFF. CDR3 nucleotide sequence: TGTGCCAGCAGTACGTCAGGGGAAGCTTTCTTT.

CDR3 residues: CASSHLTGDLGEQYF. CDR3 nucleotides: TGTGCCAGCAGCCACTTGACAGGAGATCTAGGGGAGCAGTACTTC. The V call is TRBV2, the J call TRBJ2-7, with a possible D match to TRBD1 (6 bases). V lost 6 bases and J lost 7, with 22 bases in between. This CDR3 has 15 residues. Germline CDR1 reads SNHLY; CDR2 reads FYNNEI.

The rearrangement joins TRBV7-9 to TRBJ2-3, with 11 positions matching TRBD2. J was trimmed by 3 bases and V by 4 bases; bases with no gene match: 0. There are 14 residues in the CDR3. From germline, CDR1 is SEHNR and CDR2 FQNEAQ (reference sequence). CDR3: CASSSSGRTDTQYF. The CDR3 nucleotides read TGTGCCAGCAGCTCTAGCGGGAGGACAGATACGCAGTATTTT.

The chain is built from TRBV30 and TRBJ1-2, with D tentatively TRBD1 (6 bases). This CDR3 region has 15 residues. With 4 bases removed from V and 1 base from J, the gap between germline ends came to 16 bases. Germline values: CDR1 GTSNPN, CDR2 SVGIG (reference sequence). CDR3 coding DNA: TGTGCCTGGAATGCAGGGGTTTCCTTTAACTATGGCTACACCTTC. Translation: CAWNAGVSFNYGYTF.

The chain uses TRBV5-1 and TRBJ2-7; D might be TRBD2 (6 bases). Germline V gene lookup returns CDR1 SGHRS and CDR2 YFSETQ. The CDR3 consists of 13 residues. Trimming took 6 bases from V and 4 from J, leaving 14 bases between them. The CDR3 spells CASIRDSGYEQYF. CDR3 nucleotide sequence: TGCGCCAGCATCCGGGACTCAGGATACGAGCAGTACTTC.

The CDR3 region is CASSLDGGGQYF. The DNA for the CDR3 is TGTGCCAGCAGCTTGGATGGGGGGGGTCAGTATTTT. The chain carries TRBV5-4 and TRBJ2-3, with 7 bases identical to TRBD2. V shed 0 bases and J 12 bases; nucleotides not matched to a gene: 4. The germline V gene has CDR1 SGHNT and CDR2 YYREEE (reference sequence). CDR3 length: 12 residues.

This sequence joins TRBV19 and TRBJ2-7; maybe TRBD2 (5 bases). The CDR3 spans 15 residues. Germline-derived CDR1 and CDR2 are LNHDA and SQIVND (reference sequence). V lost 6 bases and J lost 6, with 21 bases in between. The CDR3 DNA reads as TGTGCCAGTAGCCTGGACTCAGGTTTTTCGGGCGAGCAGTACTTC. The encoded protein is CASSLDSGFSGEQYF.

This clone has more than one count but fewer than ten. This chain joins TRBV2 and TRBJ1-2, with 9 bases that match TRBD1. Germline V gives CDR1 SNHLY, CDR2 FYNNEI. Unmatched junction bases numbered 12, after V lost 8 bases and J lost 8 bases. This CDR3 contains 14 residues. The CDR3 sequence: CASSLQGAVVGYTF. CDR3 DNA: TGTGCCAGCTCCCTACAGGGGGCAGTCGTGGGCTACACCTTC.

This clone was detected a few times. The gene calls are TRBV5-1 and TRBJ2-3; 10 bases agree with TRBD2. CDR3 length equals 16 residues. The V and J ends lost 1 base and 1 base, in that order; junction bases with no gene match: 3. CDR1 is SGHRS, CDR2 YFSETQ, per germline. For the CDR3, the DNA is TGCGCCAGCAGCTTGAGGGGGACTAGCGGCACAGATACGCAGTATTTT. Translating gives CASSLRGTSGTDTQYF.

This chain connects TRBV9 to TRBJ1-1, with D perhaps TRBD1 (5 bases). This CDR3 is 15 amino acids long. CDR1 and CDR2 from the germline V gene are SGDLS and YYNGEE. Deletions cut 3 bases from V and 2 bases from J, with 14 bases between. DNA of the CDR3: TGTGCCAGCAGCGGCCTTGACAGCCTCAACACTGAAGCTTTCTTT. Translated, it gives CASSGLDSLNTEAFF. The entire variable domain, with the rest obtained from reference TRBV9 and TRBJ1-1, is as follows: DSGVTQTPKHLITATGQRVTLRCSPRSGDLSVYWYQQSLDQGLQFLIQYYNGEERAKGNILERFSAQQFPDLHSELNLSSLELGDSALYFCASSGLDSLNTEAFFGQGTRLTVV.

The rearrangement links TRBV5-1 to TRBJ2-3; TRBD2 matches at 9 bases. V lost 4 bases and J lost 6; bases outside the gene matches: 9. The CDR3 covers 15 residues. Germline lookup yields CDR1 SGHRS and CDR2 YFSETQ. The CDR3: CASSLSGRGVDTQYF. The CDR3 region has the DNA TGCGCCAGCAGCCTTAGCGGGAGAGGAGTTGATACGCAGTATTTT.

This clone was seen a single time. The CDR3 DNA reads as TGTGCCAGCAGGGAAGATAGCGACTCCTACGAGCAGTACTTC. It encodes CASREDSDSYEQYF. This chain joins TRBV7-6 and TRBJ2-7; the D gene is possibly TRBD2 (5 bases). CDR1 SGHVS and CDR2 FNYEAQ come from the germline V gene. CDR3 size: 14 residues. With 6 bases removed from V and 0 bases from J, the gap between germline ends came to 12 bases.

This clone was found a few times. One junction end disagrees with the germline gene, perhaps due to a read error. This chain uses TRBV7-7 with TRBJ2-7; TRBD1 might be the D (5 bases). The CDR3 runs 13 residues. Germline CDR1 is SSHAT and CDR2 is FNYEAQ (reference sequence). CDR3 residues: CASSLTRGAEQYF. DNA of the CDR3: TGTGCTAGCAGCTTAACAAGGGGCGCAGAGCAGTACTTC.